The clone carrying this T cell receptor (beta chain) has at least ten counts. Its antigen remains unknown. HTBI primers from iRepertoire and Arm-PCR of CDR3 regions yielded the TCR beta libraries. One entry per CDR3 protein, called by TCRdb with MiXCR from the multiplex PCR reads. The table records 450,000 to 600,000 distinct CDR3 sequences, 15% to 20% of them present only once. This sample stems from a study of regulatory T cells in long-lasting Graves disease. Study results and caveats: TRBV28 was favored in persistent disease, as were TRBJ1-2 and TRBJ2-5. Shared public clonotypes totalled over 2,500 in persistent patients, compared with about 970 in new patients.

This CDR3 has 14 residues. CDR1 and CDR2 (germline): SGHVS, FNYEAQ. Trimming removed 5 bases at V and 3 bases at J, with 13 bases between. As for time point: newly diagnosed GD, antithyroid drugs for less than 3 months. PBMCs provided the RNA from which the TCR library was made. These data were likewise used in another study, on T cells in Graves' hyperthyroidism and ophthalmopathy. From that report: The HTBI primer set drove a first-round RT-PCR of the TCR CDR3.

The material was peripheral blood mononuclear cells (PBMCs), obtained at new diagnosis, from a patient treated with antithyroid drugs. The receptor comes from a man aged 35 to 55 with Graves disease. The rearrangement links TRBV7-6 to TRBJ2-5; D remains unclear. The CDR3 DNA follows: TGTGCCAGCAGCCCAGGCTACATAAAAGAGACCCAGTACTTC. It yields the protein CASSPGYIKETQYF.